This TCR beta chain is drawn from a study of blood T cell repertoires in COVID-19. Across the study: Sites in the United States, Italy and Spain provided acute and convalescent COVID-19 samples.

Sequenced by immunoSEQ multiplex PCR; TCRdb stores in-frame clones only, minus some. The sample lists some 110,000 clones, roughly 89% occurring once. The V gene lost 5 bases and the J gene lost 5 bases, with 10 bases spanning the gap. CDR3 length: 13 residues. The germline gives CDR1 MNHEY, CDR2 SMNVEV (reference sequence). The TCR was taken from a human donor in a cohort sampled during active COVID-19. The sequenced sample consisted of peripheral blood. This sequence joins TRBV27 and TRBJ2-1; D is undetermined. This CDR3 is CASSPRSNNEQFF. CDR3 coding DNA: TGTGCCAGCAGTCCTAGGTCAAACAATGAGCAGTTCTTC.